A single T cell receptor (beta chain) is shown here with its context. This sample is part of a study of blood T cells in healthy people across ages. This CDR3 spans 15 amino acids. The germline V gene has CDR1 LGHNA and CDR2 YSLEER. V lost 2 bases to trimming and J lost 13 bases, with 21 bases between them. For the second PCR, which ran for 7 to 11 cycles, a sample-barcoded 5' primer and a J-beta primer mix were used. TCRdb called the 5' RACE reads again in MiXCR, with one record for every CDR3 protein. The sample lists 700,000 to 950,000 distinct CDR3 sequences, about 62% occurring once. V is TRBV4-3 and J is TRBJ2-4, with D perhaps TRBD1 (6 bases). Sequencing input: blood. The TCR was taken from a man between 25 and 39 years old in good health. For the CDR3, the DNA is TGCGCCAGCAGCCAAAGTCCAGGCAGGGGAGAAGAGCAGTACTTC. It codes for CASSQSPGRGEEQYF.